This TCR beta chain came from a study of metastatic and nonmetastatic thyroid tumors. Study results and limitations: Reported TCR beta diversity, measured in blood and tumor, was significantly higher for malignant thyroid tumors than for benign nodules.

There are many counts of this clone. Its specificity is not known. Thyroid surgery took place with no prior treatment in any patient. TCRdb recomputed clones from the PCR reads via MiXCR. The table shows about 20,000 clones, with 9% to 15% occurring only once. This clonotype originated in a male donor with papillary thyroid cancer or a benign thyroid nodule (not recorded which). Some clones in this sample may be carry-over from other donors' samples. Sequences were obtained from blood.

The CDR3 spells CASNQRTGGRRAFF. CDR3 bases: TGTGCCAGCAACCAACGGACAGGGGGTAGGAGGGCTTTCTTT. This sequence joins TRBV7-9 and TRBJ1-1; 10 nucleotides line up with TRBD1. CDR1 and CDR2 (germline): SEHNR, FQNEAQ (reference sequence). The CDR3 is made up of 14 amino acids. Trimming took 7 bases from V and 11 from J; bases not matched to a gene: 13. The full variable domain, in which reference TRBV7-9 and TRBJ1-1 provide the parts outside the CDR3, is DTGVSQNPRHKITKRGQNVTFRCDPISEHNRLYWYRQTLGQGPEFLTYFQNEAQLEKSRLLSDRFSAERPKGSFSTLEIQRTEQGDSAMYLCASNQRTGGRRAFFGQGTRLTVV.